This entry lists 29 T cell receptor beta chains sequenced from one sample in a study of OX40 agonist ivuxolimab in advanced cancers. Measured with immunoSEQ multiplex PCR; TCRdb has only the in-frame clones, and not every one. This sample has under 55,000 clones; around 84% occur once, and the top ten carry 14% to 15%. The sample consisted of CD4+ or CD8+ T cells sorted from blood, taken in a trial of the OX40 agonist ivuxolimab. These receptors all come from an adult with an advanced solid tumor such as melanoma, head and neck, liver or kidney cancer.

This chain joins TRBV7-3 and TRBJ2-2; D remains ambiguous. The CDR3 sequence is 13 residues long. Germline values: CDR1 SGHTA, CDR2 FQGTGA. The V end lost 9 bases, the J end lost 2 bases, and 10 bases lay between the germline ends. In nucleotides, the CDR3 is TGTGCCAGTCGGGCCAGCAACACCGGGGAGCTGTTTTTT. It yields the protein CASRASNTGELFF. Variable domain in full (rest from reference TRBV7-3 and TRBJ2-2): GAGVSQTPSNKVTEKGKYVELRCDPISGHTALYWYRQSLGQGPEFLIYFQGTGAADDSGLPNDRFFAVRPEGSVSTLKIQRTERGDSAVYLCASRASNTGELFFGEGSRLTVL.

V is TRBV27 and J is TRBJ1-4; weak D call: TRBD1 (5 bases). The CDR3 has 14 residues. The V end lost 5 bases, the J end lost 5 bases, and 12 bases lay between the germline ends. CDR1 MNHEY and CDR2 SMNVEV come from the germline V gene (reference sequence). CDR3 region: CASSDRGQNEKLFF. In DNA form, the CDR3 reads TGTGCCAGCAGTGACCGGGGCCAAAATGAAAAACTGTTTTTT.

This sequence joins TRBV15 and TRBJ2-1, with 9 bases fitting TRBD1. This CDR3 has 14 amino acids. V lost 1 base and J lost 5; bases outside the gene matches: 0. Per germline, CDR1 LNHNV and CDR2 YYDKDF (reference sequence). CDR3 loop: CATSRGDRDNEQFF. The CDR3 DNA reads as TGTGCCACCAGCAGAGGGGACAGGGACAATGAGCAGTTCTTC.

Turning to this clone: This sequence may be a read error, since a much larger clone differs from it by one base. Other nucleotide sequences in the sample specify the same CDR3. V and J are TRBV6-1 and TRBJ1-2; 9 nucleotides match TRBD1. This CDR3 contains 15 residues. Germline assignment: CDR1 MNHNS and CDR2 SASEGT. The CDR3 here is CASSEGTGINYGYTF. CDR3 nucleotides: TGTGCCAGCAGCGAAGGGACAGGGATTAACTATGGCTACACCTTC.

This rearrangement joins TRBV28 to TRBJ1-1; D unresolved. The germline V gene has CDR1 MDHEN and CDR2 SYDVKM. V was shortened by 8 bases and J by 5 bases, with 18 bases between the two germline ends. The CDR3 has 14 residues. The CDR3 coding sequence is TGTGCCAGCGGTTCGAGGCGGTGGATGACTGAAGCTTTCTTT. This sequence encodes CASGSRRWMTEAFF.

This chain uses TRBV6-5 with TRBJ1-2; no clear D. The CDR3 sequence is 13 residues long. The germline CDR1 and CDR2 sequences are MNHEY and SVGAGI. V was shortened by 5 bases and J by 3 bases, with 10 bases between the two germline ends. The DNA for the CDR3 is TGTGCCAGCAGTCGCGCAGCCTACTATGGCTACACCTTC. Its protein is CASSRAAYYGYTF.

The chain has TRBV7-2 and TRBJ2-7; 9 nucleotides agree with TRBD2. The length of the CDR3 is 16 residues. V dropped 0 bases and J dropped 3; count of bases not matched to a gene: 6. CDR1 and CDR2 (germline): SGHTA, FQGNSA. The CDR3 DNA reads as TGTGCCAGCAGCTTAGCGCCTAGCGGGGCGTTCTACGAGCAGTACTTC. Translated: CASSLAPSGAFYEQYF.

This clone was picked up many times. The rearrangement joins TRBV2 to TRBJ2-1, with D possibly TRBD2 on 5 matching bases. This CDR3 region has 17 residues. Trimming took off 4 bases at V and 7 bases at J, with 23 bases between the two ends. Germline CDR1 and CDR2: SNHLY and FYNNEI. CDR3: CASSGFSLALPRNEQFF. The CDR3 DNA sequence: TGTGCCAGCAGTGGGTTCTCCCTAGCCCTGCCCCGTAATGAGCAGTTCTTC.

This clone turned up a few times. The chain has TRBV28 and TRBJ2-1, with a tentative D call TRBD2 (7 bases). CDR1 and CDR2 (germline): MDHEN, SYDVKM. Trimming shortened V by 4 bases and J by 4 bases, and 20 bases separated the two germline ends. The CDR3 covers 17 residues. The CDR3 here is CASSSPALGGLYNEQFF. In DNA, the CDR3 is TGTGCCAGCAGTTCCCCTGCCTTAGGGGGACTATACAATGAGCAGTTCTTC.

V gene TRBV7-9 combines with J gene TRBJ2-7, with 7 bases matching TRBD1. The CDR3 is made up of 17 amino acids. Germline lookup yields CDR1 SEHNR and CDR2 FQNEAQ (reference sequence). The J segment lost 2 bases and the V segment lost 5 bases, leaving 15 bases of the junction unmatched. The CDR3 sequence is CASSPIRDRFYTYEQYF. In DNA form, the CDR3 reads TGTGCCAGCAGCCCCATTCGGGACAGATTTTACACCTACGAGCAGTACTTC.

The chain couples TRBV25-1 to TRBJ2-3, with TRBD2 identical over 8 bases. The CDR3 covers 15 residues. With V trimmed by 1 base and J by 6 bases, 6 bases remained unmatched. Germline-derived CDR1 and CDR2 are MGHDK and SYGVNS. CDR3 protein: CASSESRGGIDTQYF. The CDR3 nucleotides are TGTGCCAGCAGTGAATCTCGGGGGGGAATTGATACGCAGTATTTT.

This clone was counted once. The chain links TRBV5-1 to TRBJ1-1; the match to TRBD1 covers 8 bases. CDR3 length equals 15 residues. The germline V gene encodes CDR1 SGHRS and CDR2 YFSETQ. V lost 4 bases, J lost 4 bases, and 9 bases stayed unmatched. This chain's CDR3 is CASSDGTGEGTEAFF. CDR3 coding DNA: TGCGCCAGCAGCGACGGGACAGGAGAAGGCACTGAAGCTTTCTTT.

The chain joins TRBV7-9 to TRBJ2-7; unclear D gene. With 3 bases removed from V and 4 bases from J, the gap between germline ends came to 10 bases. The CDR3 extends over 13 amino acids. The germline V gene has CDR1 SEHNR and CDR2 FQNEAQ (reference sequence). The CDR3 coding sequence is TGTGCCAGCAGCTTTGTAAGTAGTTACGAGCAGTACTTC. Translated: CASSFVSSYEQYF.

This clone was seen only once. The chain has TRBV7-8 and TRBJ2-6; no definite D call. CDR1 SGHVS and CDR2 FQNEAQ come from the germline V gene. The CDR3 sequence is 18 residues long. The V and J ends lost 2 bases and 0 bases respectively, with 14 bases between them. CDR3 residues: CASSLPRYQISGANVLTF. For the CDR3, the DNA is TGTGCCAGCAGCTTACCGCGGTATCAAATCTCTGGGGCCAACGTCCTGACTTTC.

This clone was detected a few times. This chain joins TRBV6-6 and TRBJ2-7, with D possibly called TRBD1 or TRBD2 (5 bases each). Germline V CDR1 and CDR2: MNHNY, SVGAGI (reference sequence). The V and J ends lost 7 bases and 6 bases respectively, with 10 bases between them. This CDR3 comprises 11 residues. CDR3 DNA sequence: TGTGCCAGCATTGCCGGGGCCGAGCAGTACTTC. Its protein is CASIAGAEQYF.

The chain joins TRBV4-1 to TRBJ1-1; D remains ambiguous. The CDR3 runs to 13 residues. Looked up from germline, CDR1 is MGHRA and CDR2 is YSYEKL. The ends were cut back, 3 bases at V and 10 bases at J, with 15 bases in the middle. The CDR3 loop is CASSHQVGEGAFF. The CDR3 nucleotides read TGCGCCAGCAGCCACCAAGTAGGTGAGGGAGCTTTCTTT.

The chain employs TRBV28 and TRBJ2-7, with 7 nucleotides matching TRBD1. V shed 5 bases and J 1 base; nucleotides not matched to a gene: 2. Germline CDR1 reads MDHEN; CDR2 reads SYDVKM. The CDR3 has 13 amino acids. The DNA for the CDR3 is TGTGCCAGCAGTCGGACAGGTTCCTACGAGCAGTACTTC. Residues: CASSRTGSYEQYF. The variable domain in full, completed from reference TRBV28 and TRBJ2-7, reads DVKVTQSSRYLVKRTGEKVFLECVQDMDHENMFWYRQDPGLGLRLIYFSYDVKMKEKGDIPEGYSVSREKKERFSLILESASTNQTSMYLCASSRTGSYEQYFGPGTRLTVT.

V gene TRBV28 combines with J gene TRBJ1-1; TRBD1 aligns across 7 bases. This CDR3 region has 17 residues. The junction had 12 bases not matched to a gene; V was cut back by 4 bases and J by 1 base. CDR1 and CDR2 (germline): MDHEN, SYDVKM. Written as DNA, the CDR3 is TGTGCCAGCAGTTCCCCTATTGGGACAGCTACGAACACTGAAGCTTTCTTT. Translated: CASSSPIGTATNTEAFF.

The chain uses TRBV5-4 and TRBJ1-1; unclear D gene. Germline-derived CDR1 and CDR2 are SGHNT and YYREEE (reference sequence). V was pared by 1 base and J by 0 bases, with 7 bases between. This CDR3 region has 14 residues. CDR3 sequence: CASSLRSMNTEAFF. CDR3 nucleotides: TGTGCCAGCAGCTTGCGGTCCATGAACACTGAAGCTTTCTTT.

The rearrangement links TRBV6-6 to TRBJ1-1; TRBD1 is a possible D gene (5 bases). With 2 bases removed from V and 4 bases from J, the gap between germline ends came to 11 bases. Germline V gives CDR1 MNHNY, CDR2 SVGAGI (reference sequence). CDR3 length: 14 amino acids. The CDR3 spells CASSYARGGTEAFF. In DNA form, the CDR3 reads TGTGCCAGCAGTTACGCAAGGGGAGGCACTGAAGCTTTCTTT.

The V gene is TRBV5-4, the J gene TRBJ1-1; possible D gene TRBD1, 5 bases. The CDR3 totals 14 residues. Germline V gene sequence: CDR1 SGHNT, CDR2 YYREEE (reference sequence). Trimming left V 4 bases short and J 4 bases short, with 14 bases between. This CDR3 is CASSRYEGSTEAFF. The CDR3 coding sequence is TGTGCCAGCAGCCGTTATGAGGGGAGCACTGAAGCTTTCTTT.

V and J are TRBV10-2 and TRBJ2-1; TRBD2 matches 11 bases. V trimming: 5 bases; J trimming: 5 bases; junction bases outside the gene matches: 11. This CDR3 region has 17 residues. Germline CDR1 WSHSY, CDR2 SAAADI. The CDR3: CASSWTSGRNPNNEQFF. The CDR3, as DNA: TGCGCCAGCAGTTGGACTAGCGGGCGCAACCCCAACAATGAGCAGTTCTTC.

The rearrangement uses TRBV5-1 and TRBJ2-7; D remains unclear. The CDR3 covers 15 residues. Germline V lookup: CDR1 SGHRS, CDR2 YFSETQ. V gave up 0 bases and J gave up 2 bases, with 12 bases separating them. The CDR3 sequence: CASSLAAASTYEQYF. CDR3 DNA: TGCGCCAGCAGCTTGGCTGCTGCCTCCACCTACGAGCAGTACTTC.

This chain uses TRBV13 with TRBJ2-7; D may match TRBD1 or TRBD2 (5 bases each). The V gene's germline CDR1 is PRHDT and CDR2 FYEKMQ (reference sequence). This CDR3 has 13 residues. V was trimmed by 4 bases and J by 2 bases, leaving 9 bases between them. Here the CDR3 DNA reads TGTGCCAGCAGCTCGGGACGAACCTACGAGCAGTACTTC. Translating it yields CASSSGRTYEQYF.

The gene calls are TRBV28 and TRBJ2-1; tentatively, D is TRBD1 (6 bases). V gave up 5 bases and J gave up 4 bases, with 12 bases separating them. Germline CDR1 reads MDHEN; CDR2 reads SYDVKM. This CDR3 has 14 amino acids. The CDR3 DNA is TGTGCCAGCAGTCCATCGGACAGTTACAATGAGCAGTTCTTC. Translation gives CASSPSDSYNEQFF.

The DNA of the CDR3 is TGTGCCAGCAGCTTTCCGACTTTGAGCTCCTACAATGAGCAGTTCTTC. As protein: CASSFPTLSSYNEQFF. This sequence joins TRBV7-9 and TRBJ2-1; no firm D call. CDR3 length: 16 amino acids. The V and J ends lost 3 bases and 0 bases respectively, with 12 bases between them. Germline V lookup: CDR1 SEHNR, CDR2 FQNEAQ (reference sequence).

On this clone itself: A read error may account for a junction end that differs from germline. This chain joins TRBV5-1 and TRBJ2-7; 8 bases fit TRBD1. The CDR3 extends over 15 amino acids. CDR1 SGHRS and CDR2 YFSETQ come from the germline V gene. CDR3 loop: CVSSWTGSVLGEQYF. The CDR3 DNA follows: TGCGTCAGCAGCTGGACAGGGTCGGTCTTGGGCGAGCAGTACTTC. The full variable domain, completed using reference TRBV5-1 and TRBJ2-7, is KAGVTQTPRYLIKTRGQQVTLSCSPISGHRSVSWYQQTPGQGLQFLFEYFSETQRNKGNFPGRFSGRQFSNSRSEMNVSTLELGDSALYLCVSSWTGSVLGEQYFGPGTRLTVT.

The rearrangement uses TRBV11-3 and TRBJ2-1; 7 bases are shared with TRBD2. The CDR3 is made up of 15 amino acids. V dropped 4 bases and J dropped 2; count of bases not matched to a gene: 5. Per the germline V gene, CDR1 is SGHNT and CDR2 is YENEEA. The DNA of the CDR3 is TGTGCCAGCAGCTCCGAGCGGGACCCCTACAATGAGCAGTTCTTC. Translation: CASSSERDPYNEQFF.

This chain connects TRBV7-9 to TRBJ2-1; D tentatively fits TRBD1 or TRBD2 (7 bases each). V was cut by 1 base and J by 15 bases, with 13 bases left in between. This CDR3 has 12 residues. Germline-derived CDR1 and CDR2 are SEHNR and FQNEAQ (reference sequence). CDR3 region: CASSLGRGGWFF. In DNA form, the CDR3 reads TGTGCCAGCAGCTTAGGCAGGGGGGGATGGTTCTTC.